The clone carrying this TCR beta chain appeared a few times. MiXCR, applied by TCRdb to the RACE reads, yields one record per CDR3 protein. The table lists tens of thousands of distinct CDR3 sequences, roughly a tenth of them singletons. The J segment lost 0 bases and the V segment lost 3 bases, leaving 3 bases of the junction unmatched. The CDR3 consists of 14 residues. CDR1 is SGHDT and CDR2 is YYEEEE in the germline V gene. Regarding time point: patch test 2, 6 weeks after DPC sensitization. Treatment in this sample: therapeutic diphenylcyclopropenone sensitization with weekly scalp DPC. The source of the sample is a study of human T cells and chemical hapten exposure.

This chain links TRBV5-6 with TRBJ2-7, with TRBD2 matching 7 bases. The sequenced sample was whole blood, obtained in connection with sensitization to the hapten diphenylcyclopropenone (DPC). The sequence was collected from a woman aged 45-59 years with alopecia areata. Some clones in this sample may be carry-over from other donors' samples. The CDR3 here is CASSSSGYSYEQYF. CDR3 nucleotides: TGTGCCAGCAGCTCTAGCGGCTACTCCTACGAGCAGTACTTC.